The 20 T cell receptor beta chains listed next were all sequenced from one sample in a study of cytomegalovirus exposure and HLA in healthy donors. The PCR had 60 Vbeta and 13 Jbeta primers. The repertoire was sequenced with immunoSEQ multiplex PCR; TCRdb's copy has only in-frame clones and lacks some. The sample comprises roughly 130,000 clones, 65% to 90% of which are singletons, and over 9% rests with the top ten. Sequencing was performed on PBMCs. The source of these receptors is a male donor in good health and CMV-seropositive.

This clone was detected once. This rearrangement joins TRBV18 to TRBJ2-5; D gene uncertain. V gave up 8 bases and J gave up 0 bases, with 4 bases separating them. The CDR3 runs 11 residues. Germline CDR1 and CDR2: KGHSH and LQKENI. The CDR3 loop is CASRDQETQYF. In nucleotides, the CDR3 is TGTGCCAGCCGGGACCAAGAGACCCAGTACTTC.

This clone was recorded only once. V gene TRBV12-5 combines with J gene TRBJ2-7, with 10 bases aligning to TRBD1. The CDR3 extends over 14 amino acids. Germline lookup yields CDR1 LGHNT and CDR2 FRNRAP. V shed 6 bases, J shed 2 bases, and the junction held 4 bases outside the gene matches. CDR3 loop: CASGGGTGAYEQYF. CDR3 bases: TGTGCTAGTGGGGGGGGGACAGGGGCCTACGAGCAGTACTTC.

This clone appeared a few times. The V and J genes are TRBV29-1 and TRBJ1-5; no definite D call. Between the trimmed V and J ends, which lost 6 bases and 2 bases, there was a span of 11 bases. Germline V lookup: CDR1 SQVTM, CDR2 ANQGSEA. The CDR3 is 13 residues long. The CDR3 reads CSVVSERNQPQHF. CDR3 in DNA: TGCAGCGTCGTCAGCGAGCGCAATCAGCCCCAGCATTTT.

This clone was counted between two and nine times. This sequence joins TRBV6-6 and TRBJ2-1, with D possibly matching TRBD1 (6 bases). Per the germline V gene, CDR1 is MNHNY and CDR2 is SVGAGI (reference sequence). CDR3 length equals 14 residues. V was trimmed by 2 bases and J by 8 bases, leaving 13 bases between them. As DNA, the CDR3 is TGTGCCAGCAGTTACCCCGTGCAGGGGCATGAGCAGTTCTTC. Its translation is CASSYPVQGHEQFF.

The chain links TRBV7-6 to TRBJ2-7; the match to TRBD2 covers 13 bases. Trimming at V came to 0 bases and at J to 5 bases, leaving 4 bases not matched to a gene. CDR1 is SGHVS, CDR2 FNYEAQ, per germline. The CDR3 runs 16 residues. The CDR3 spells CASSLAVGLAGNEQYF. In DNA form, the CDR3 reads TGTGCCAGCAGCTTAGCCGTGGGACTAGCGGGAAACGAGCAGTACTTC. Drawing the rest from reference TRBV7-6 and TRBJ2-7, the complete variable domain is GAGVSQSPRYKVTKRGQDVALRCDPISGHVSLYWYRQALGQGPEFLTYFNYEAQQDKSGLPNDRFSAERPEGSISTLTIQRTEQRDSAMYRCASSLAVGLAGNEQYFGPGTRLTVT.

This rearrangement joins TRBV10-3 to TRBJ2-7, with 7 bases aligning to TRBD2. Germline V gene data show CDR1 as ENHRY and CDR2 as SYGVKD. The junction had 9 bases not matched to a gene; V was cut back by 4 bases and J by 6 bases. CDR3 size: 14 residues. Here the CDR3 DNA reads TGTGCCATCAGTGCTGAGCGGGATACCCCCGAGCAGTACTTC. Translating gives CAISAERDTPEQYF.

The V gene is TRBV19, the J gene TRBJ2-7; 7 nucleotides align to TRBD1. V lost 4 bases and J lost 4; bases outside the gene matches: 13. CDR1 LNHDA and CDR2 SQIVND come from the germline V gene (reference sequence). This CDR3 region has 16 residues. In nucleotides, the CDR3 is TGTGCCAGTAGTAGGGACAGTCCTCCGAGGTCTTACGAGCAGTACTTC. Translation: CASSRDSPPRSYEQYF.

As to this clone: The CDR3 does not end in the conserved phenylalanine or tryptophan, so this is likely a read error. The DNA is omitted, as the CDR3 cannot be located on it reliably, and the CDR3 follows TCRdb's listing. The chain couples TRBV5-6 to TRBJ2-4; the table's D gene call, TRBD2, was not cross checked with the DNA. Germline V gene data show CDR1 as SGHDT and CDR2 as YYEEEE. The CDR3 has 14 amino acids, counting both end residues. CDR3 loop: CASSEGLAGGGADI.

The chain carries TRBV9 and TRBJ2-5; 7 bases align to TRBD1. Trimming took 0 bases from V and 5 from J; bases not matched to a gene: 4. This CDR3 is 14 amino acids long. The germline CDR1 and CDR2 sequences are SGDLS and YYNGEE. CDR3 loop: CASSVATGWETQYF. The CDR3 region has the DNA TGTGCCAGCAGCGTAGCGACAGGGTGGGAGACCCAGTACTTC.

This clone was seen a few times. The V gene is TRBV10-1, the J gene TRBJ2-3; 7 nucleotides match TRBD2. This CDR3 contains 15 residues. In germline, CDR1 is WNHNN, CDR2 SYGVQD (reference sequence). Trimming cost V 2 bases and J 5 bases; bases outside gene matches: 7. CDR3 in amino acids: CASSEGREREDTQYF. CDR3 coding DNA: TGCGCCAGCAGTGAGGGGCGGGAGCGGGAAGATACGCAGTATTTT.

This chain joins TRBV19 and TRBJ2-2; 8 bases map to TRBD2. V lost 7 bases to trimming and J lost 5 bases; unmatched junction nucleotides: 12. The CDR3 sequence is 16 residues long. Germline values: CDR1 LNHDA, CDR2 SQIVND (reference sequence). In DNA, the CDR3 is TGTGCCAGTAACCCCCCCAGCGGGAGAAGTACCGGGGAGCTGTTTTTT. Its translation is CASNPPSGRSTGELFF. The full variable domain, in which reference TRBV19 and TRBJ2-2 provide the parts outside the CDR3, is DGGITQSPKYLFRKEGQNVTLSCEQNLNHDAMYWYRQDPGQGLRLIYYSQIVNDFQKGDIAEGYSVSREKKESFPLTVTSAQKNPTAFYLCASNPPSGRSTGELFFGEGSRLTVL.

The gene calls are TRBV7-2 and TRBJ2-7; possible D gene TRBD2, 5 bases. Between the trimmed V and J ends, which lost 5 bases and 2 bases, there was a span of 16 bases. The germline gives CDR1 SGHTA, CDR2 FQGNSA. The CDR3 is made up of 15 amino acids. CDR3 bases: TGTGCCAGCAGCCGGCTAGCTGGGGTCCCCTACGAGCAGTACTTC. Protein sequence: CASSRLAGVPYEQYF.

The genes are TRBV11-2 and TRBJ2-7; a weak D match, TRBD2 (6 bases). Germline CDR1 reads SGHAT; CDR2 reads FQNNGV. V gave up 5 bases and J gave up 0 bases, with 14 bases separating them. The CDR3 is 15 amino acids. The CDR3 nucleotides are TGTGCCAGCAGCCGACCAGGCGGGACCTCCTACGAGCAGTACTTC. Its protein is CASSRPGGTSYEQYF.

The chain joins TRBV19 to TRBJ1-6, with 7 bases matching TRBD1. J was trimmed by 7 bases and V by 7 bases; bases with no gene match: 10. This CDR3 has 15 amino acids. Looked up from germline, CDR1 is LNHDA and CDR2 is SQIVND (reference sequence). Here the CDR3 DNA reads TGTGCCAGTATTAGCTCCGGGACAGCAAATTCACCCCTCCACTTT. It yields the protein CASISSGTANSPLHF. Variable domain in full (rest from reference TRBV19 and TRBJ1-6): DGGITQSPKYLFRKEGQNVTLSCEQNLNHDAMYWYRQDPGQGLRLIYYSQIVNDFQKGDIAEGYSVSREKKESFPLTVTSAQKNPTAFYLCASISSGTANSPLHFGNGTRLTVT.

This chain uses TRBV11-2 with TRBJ2-1, with 11 bases fitting TRBD1. This CDR3 is built from 18 residues. V was clipped by 3 bases and J by 5 bases; unmatched bases: 12. CDR1 and CDR2 from the germline V gene are SGHAT and FQNNGV. Written as DNA, the CDR3 is TGTGCCAGCAGCTTTCCTAGGGGACAGGGGGGATTAAACAATGAGCAGTTCTTC. It specifies CASSFPRGQGGLNNEQFF.

The chain employs TRBV12-5 and TRBJ1-1, with 7 bases that match TRBD1. The germline V gene has CDR1 LGHNT and CDR2 FRNRAP. The CDR3 has 13 residues. Germline trimming cut 4 bases from V and 12 bases from J; bases unmatched to any gene: 11. The CDR3 DNA is TGTGCTAGTGGTTCTGACAGGGAAGAGGGGACTTTCTTT. This translates into CASGSDREEGTFF.

The CDR3 region is CASSRPGQGETQYF. The DNA for the CDR3 is TGTGCCAGCAGTCGACCCGGACAGGGGGAGACCCAGTACTTC. The rearrangement joins TRBV28 to TRBJ2-5; 9 bases agree with TRBD1. The V segment lost 5 bases and the J segment 5 bases; nucleotides outside the gene matches: 6. The germline CDR1 and CDR2 sequences are MDHEN and SYDVKM. The CDR3 covers 14 residues.

The chain joins TRBV6-5 to TRBJ1-4; D not resolved. This CDR3 contains 14 residues. V lost 6 bases, J lost 2 bases, and 10 bases lay in between. CDR1 is MNHEY and CDR2 is SVGAGI in the germline V gene. CDR3 residues: CASRRGWTNEKLFF. Written as DNA, the CDR3 is TGTGCCAGCAGGAGAGGGTGGACTAATGAAAAACTGTTTTTT.

This chain joins TRBV20-1 and TRBJ1-2; no clear D. This CDR3 region has 11 residues. The germline V gene has CDR1 DFQATT and CDR2 SNEGSKA (reference sequence). Trimming shortened V by 7 bases and J by 8 bases, and 14 bases separated the two germline ends. CDR3 protein: CSVSVLQGYTF. In DNA form, the CDR3 reads TGCAGTGTATCTGTGCTGCAGGGCTACACCTTC.

The V gene is TRBV5-1, the J gene TRBJ2-7; possible D gene TRBD2, 6 bases. CDR1 and CDR2 from the germline V gene are SGHRS and YFSETQ. The V gene lost 0 bases and the J gene lost 2 bases, with 15 bases spanning the gap. The CDR3 is 16 residues long. CDR3 sequence reads: CASSLAQGGRTYEQYF. For the CDR3, the DNA is TGCGCCAGCAGCTTGGCCCAAGGTGGGAGGACCTACGAGCAGTACTTC.